The next 24 T cell receptor beta chains were all read from a single sample in a study of OX40 agonist ivuxolimab in advanced cancers. Data came from immunoSEQ multiplex PCR; TCRdb stores just in-frame clones and leaves some out. In the table there are 70,000 to 95,000 clones, 90% of which are singletons. The sequencing used CD4+ or CD8+ T cells sorted from blood, collected in a trial of the OX40 agonist ivuxolimab. These receptors came from an adult with an advanced solid tumor such as melanoma, head and neck, liver or kidney cancer.

This clone occurred once. This chain connects TRBV4-1 to TRBJ1-4; no definite D call. Trimming left V 0 bases short and J 8 bases short, with 16 bases between. Germline lookup yields CDR1 MGHRA and CDR2 YSYEKL. The CDR3 is made up of 16 amino acids. The CDR3 loop reads CASSQDPFPGEEKLFF. CDR3 coding DNA: TGCGCCAGCAGCCAAGATCCTTTCCCTGGGGAGGAAAAACTGTTTTTT.

The chain is built from TRBV30 and TRBJ1-4; D unresolved. This CDR3 region has 15 residues. The ends were cut back, 0 bases at V and 0 bases at J, with 8 bases in the middle. The V gene's germline CDR1 is GTSNPN and CDR2 SVGIG (reference sequence). In nucleotides, the CDR3 is TGTGCCTGGAGTGTACAATTGGCAACTAATGAAAAACTGTTTTTT. Amino acids: CAWSVQLATNEKLFF.

This clone appeared once. The chain recombines TRBV5-1 with TRBJ2-3; perhaps TRBD1 as D (5 bases). This CDR3 has 15 amino acids. V lost 0 bases to trimming and J lost 6 bases, with 14 bases between them. Per the germline V gene, CDR1 is SGHRS and CDR2 is YFSETQ. CDR3 amino acids: CASSLETEPLDTQYF. The CDR3 DNA sequence: TGCGCCAGCAGCTTGGAGACAGAGCCCCTCGATACGCAGTATTTT.

The chain uses TRBV4-1 and TRBJ1-1; D is undetermined. Trimming shortened V by 6 bases and J by 1 base, and 15 bases separated the two germline ends. In germline, CDR1 is MGHRA, CDR2 YSYEKL. CDR3 length equals 15 residues. The DNA for the CDR3 is TGCGCCAGCAGTCTCGGATCGGTTCCGAACACTGAAGCTTTCTTT. Translating it yields CASSLGSVPNTEAFF.

V and J are TRBV18 and TRBJ1-5, with TRBD1 matching over 10 bases. Germline V gene lookup returns CDR1 KGHSH and CDR2 LQKENI. The CDR3 length is 17 residues. V was pared by 0 bases and J by 6 bases, with 8 bases of the junction left unmatched. The CDR3 DNA is TGTGCCAGCTCACCACCCGAGGGACAGGGGTACGGTCAGCCCCAGCATTTT. Residues: CASSPPEGQGYGQPQHF.

This clone was seen a single time. This rearrangement joins TRBV5-6 to TRBJ2-1, with D possibly being TRBD1 (6 bases). The length of the CDR3 is 15 residues. CDR1 SGHDT and CDR2 YYEEEE come from the germline V gene. Trimming cost V 0 bases and J 4 bases, with 11 bases left between them. CDR3 coding DNA: TGTGCCAGCAGCTTGGGACAGGAGTGGTACAATGAGCAGTTCTTC. It encodes CASSLGQEWYNEQFF. Combining the CDR3 with reference TRBV5-6 and TRBJ2-1 gives the whole variable domain DAGVTQSPTHLIKTRGQQVTLRCSPKSGHDTVSWYQQALGQGPQFIFQYYEEEERQRGNFPDRFSGHQFPNYSSELNVNALLLGDSALYLCASSLGQEWYNEQFFGPGTRLTVL.

The V and J genes are TRBV7-9 and TRBJ2-7, with 10 bases lining up with TRBD2. V was pared by 5 bases and J by 4 bases, with 2 bases of the junction left unmatched. The CDR3 loop spans 13 amino acids. CDR1 is SEHNR, CDR2 FQNEAQ, per germline (reference sequence). CDR3: CASSPSGGYEQYV. CDR3 DNA: TGTGCCAGCAGCCCTAGCGGGGGTTACGAGCAGTACGTC.

The chain combines TRBV4-1 with TRBJ2-1, with 9 bases that match TRBD2. Germline trimming cut 1 base from V and 3 bases from J; bases unmatched to any gene: 4. The CDR3 consists of 16 residues. Looked up from germline, CDR1 is MGHRA and CDR2 is YSYEKL. CDR3 residues: CASSQAERGDYNEQFF. The CDR3 region has the DNA TGCGCCAGCAGCCAAGCTGAGCGGGGGGACTACAATGAGCAGTTCTTC.

The V and J genes are TRBV7-8 and TRBJ2-4, with D possibly being TRBD1 or TRBD2 (5 bases each). CDR3 length equals 16 residues. Germline V gene sequence: CDR1 SGHVS, CDR2 FQNEAQ. Trimming pared 1 base from V and 9 bases from J, leaving 19 bases between. The CDR3 reads CASSLVRGALNRIQYF. CDR3 bases: TGTGCCAGCAGCTTAGTGAGAGGGGCCTTAAATCGCATTCAGTACTTC.

This clone was seen once. This rearrangement joins TRBV6-6 to TRBJ1-2; 12 nucleotides line up with TRBD1. The CDR3 runs to 15 residues. The J segment lost 8 bases and the V segment lost 3 bases, leaving 7 bases of the junction unmatched. CDR1 and CDR2 from the germline V gene are MNHNY and SVGAGI (reference sequence). The CDR3 spells CASSYVGQGARGYTF. In DNA, the CDR3 is TGTGCCAGCAGTTATGTGGGACAGGGGGCGCGAGGCTACACCTTC.

This clone was seen only once. The genes are TRBV5-1 and TRBJ2-3; 12 bases are shared with TRBD2. The CDR3 runs 18 residues. V gave up 0 bases and J gave up 0 bases; unmatched junction bases: 5. Germline values: CDR1 SGHRS, CDR2 YFSETQ. CDR3 sequence: CASSLGTSGGRSTDTQYF. CDR3 DNA sequence: TGCGCCAGCAGCTTGGGTACTAGCGGGGGGCGTAGCACAGATACGCAGTATTTT.

V and J are TRBV27 and TRBJ2-3, with a possible D match to TRBD1 (6 bases). Germline V gene data show CDR1 as MNHEY and CDR2 as SMNVEV (reference sequence). Trimming removed 3 bases from V and 7 bases from J, with 14 bases in between. The CDR3 has 14 amino acids. CDR3 coding DNA: TGTGCCAGCAGTTTTGGCAGGGGTGGATATACGCAGTATTTT. This translates into CASSFGRGGYTQYF.

This rearrangement joins TRBV19 to TRBJ1-5, with TRBD1 matching 7 bases. V shed 6 bases, J shed 2 bases, and the junction held 10 bases outside the gene matches. Germline V gene data show CDR1 as LNHDA and CDR2 as SQIVND (reference sequence). The CDR3 has 16 amino acids. Here the CDR3 reads CASRVSLGQGNQPQHF. The CDR3 coding sequence is TGTGCCAGTAGGGTATCCCTTGGACAGGGCAATCAGCCCCAGCATTTT. The full variable domain, in which reference TRBV19 and TRBJ1-5 provide the parts outside the CDR3, is DGGITQSPKYLFRKEGQNVTLSCEQNLNHDAMYWYRQDPGQGLRLIYYSQIVNDFQKGDIAEGYSVSREKKESFPLTVTSAQKNPTAFYLCASRVSLGQGNQPQHFGDGTRLSIL.

The chain joins TRBV18 to TRBJ2-2, with no clear D. Germline V gives CDR1 KGHSH, CDR2 LQKENI. Trimming removed 6 bases at V and 0 bases at J, with 17 bases between. The CDR3 consists of 17 residues. CDR3 DNA sequence: TGTGCCAGCTCCCACAGTACGCCCCGCGCGAACACCGGGGAGCTGTTTTTT. Translating it yields CASSHSTPRANTGELFF. Looking up the rest from reference TRBV18 and TRBJ2-2 gives the full variable domain: NAGVMQNPRHLVRRRGQEARLRCSPMKGHSHVYWYRQLPEEGLKFMVYLQKENIIDESGMPKERFSAEFPKEGPSILRIQQVVRGDSAAYFCASSHSTPRANTGELFFGEGSRLTVL.

This chain joins TRBV27 and TRBJ2-3; 14 positions agree with TRBD2. From germline, CDR1 is MNHEY and CDR2 SMNVEV (reference sequence). The CDR3 is 18 residues long. J was trimmed by 2 bases and V by 2 bases; bases with no gene match: 6. The CDR3 region is CASSLPRTSGGTTDTQYF. Written as DNA, the CDR3 is TGTGCCAGCAGTTTACCCAGGACTAGCGGGGGGACCACAGATACGCAGTATTTT.

This clone is a singleton in its sample. J is TRBJ1-2 and V is TRBV11-2, with 9 bases aligning to TRBD1. J lost 8 bases, V lost 4 bases, and 14 bases had no gene match. The CDR3 length is 16 residues. Looked up from germline, CDR1 is SGHAT and CDR2 is FQNNGV. The CDR3 region is CASSSTLGDREEGYTF. CDR3 coding DNA: TGTGCCAGCAGCTCCACCCTTGGGGACAGGGAAGAGGGCTACACCTTC. The whole variable domain, filled in from reference TRBV11-2 and TRBJ1-2, reads EAGVAQSPRYKIIEKRQSVAFWCNPISGHATLYWYQQILGQGPKLLIQFQNNGVVDDSQLPKDRFSAERLKGVDSTLKIQPAKLEDSAVYLCASSSTLGDREEGYTFGSGTRLTVV.

This clone was observed a single time. The DNA for the CDR3 is TGTGCCAGCGCCCGGTATCCGAACACCGGGGAGCTGTTTTTT. It yields the protein CASARYPNTGELFF. V and J are TRBV6-1 and TRBJ2-2, with no clear D. V was clipped by 8 bases and J by 0 bases, with 10 bases between them. Germline V gene data show CDR1 as MNHNS and CDR2 as SASEGT. CDR3 length equals 14 residues.

J is TRBJ2-5 and V is TRBV5-1; either TRBD1 or TRBD2 may supply D (5 bases each). CDR1 SGHRS and CDR2 YFSETQ come from the germline V gene. The CDR3 has 17 residues. Trimming shortened V by 0 bases and J by 5 bases, and 20 bases separated the two germline ends. CDR3 amino acids: CASSLAESRGPWETQYF. In DNA, the CDR3 is TGCGCCAGCAGCTTGGCCGAATCGAGGGGTCCATGGGAGACCCAGTACTTC.

The chain joins TRBV15 to TRBJ1-3, with D perhaps matching TRBD1 (6 bases). The CDR3 sequence is 18 residues long. CDR1 LNHNV and CDR2 YYDKDF come from the germline V gene (reference sequence). Trimming shortened V by 8 bases and J by 0 bases, and 23 bases separated the two germline ends. CDR3 residues: CATEKPGHKGISGNTIYF. The CDR3, as DNA: TGTGCCACCGAGAAACCGGGACACAAAGGAATCTCTGGAAACACCATATATTTT.

In this sample, this clone turned up once. The chain uses TRBV21-1 and TRBJ1-4. TRBV21-1 is a listed pseudogene. CDR3 size: 16 residues. CDR3 residues: CASIFIESPGSKKLFF. The CDR3 bases are TGTGCCAGCATATTTATAGAGAGCCCAGGGAGTAAGAAACTGTTTTTT.

This clone was observed a single time. V is TRBV23-1 and J is TRBJ1-1, with a possible D match to TRBD1 (6 bases). TRBV23-1 is identified as an open reading frame with a role that is uncertain. The CDR3 length is 15 residues. V shed 3 bases and J shed 5 bases, with 16 bases lying between them. CDR3 nucleotides: TGCGCCAGCAGTCATCCATGGGGGGCACGGACTGAAGCTTTCTTT. Its translation: CASSHPWGARTEAFF.

This clone has a handful of counts. V is TRBV6-1 and J is TRBJ1-2, with 7 bases lining up with TRBD1. Germline CDR1 and CDR2: MNHNS and SASEGT. The CDR3 contains 17 residues. V trimming: 3 bases; J trimming: 8 bases; junction bases outside the gene matches: 18. In DNA, the CDR3 is TGTGCCAGCAGTGAGTACTTGGGACAGCCCGCCGCCGGGGGCTACACCTTC. This sequence encodes CASSEYLGQPAAGGYTF.

The V and J genes are TRBV5-1 and TRBJ2-3, with 11 bases identical to TRBD2. Germline V gene lookup returns CDR1 SGHRS and CDR2 YFSETQ. The length of the CDR3 is 16 residues. Trimming took 1 base from V and 6 from J; bases not matched to a gene: 7. The CDR3 nucleotides are TGCGCCAGCAGCTTGTCTAGCGGGGGGACTGCGGATACGCAGTATTTT. Its translation is CASSLSSGGTADTQYF. The full variable domain, in which reference TRBV5-1 and TRBJ2-3 provide the parts outside the CDR3, is KAGVTQTPRYLIKTRGQQVTLSCSPISGHRSVSWYQQTPGQGLQFLFEYFSETQRNKGNFPGRFSGRQFSNSRSEMNVSTLELGDSALYLCASSLSSGGTADTQYFGPGTRLTVL.

The sample holds a few counts of this clone. The V and J genes are TRBV2 and TRBJ1-2, with TRBD1 as a possible D gene (5 bases). The CDR3 contains 14 residues. CDR1 is SNHLY and CDR2 is FYNNEI in the germline V gene. V lost 5 bases, J lost 0 bases, and 10 bases lay in between. The CDR3 sequence is CASSMTEANYGYTF. CDR3 sequence (DNA): TGTGCCAGCAGTATGACAGAAGCTAACTATGGCTACACCTTC. Full variable domain (rest looked up from reference TRBV2 and TRBJ1-2): EPEVTQTPSHQVTQMGQEVILRCVPISNHLYFYWYRQILGQKVEFLVSFYNNEISEKSEIFDDQFSVERPDGSNFTLKIRSTKLEDSAMYFCASSMTEANYGYTFGSGTRLTVV.